The sequence of this T cell receptor (beta chain) was determined in a study of T cells in Graves' hyperthyroidism and ophthalmopathy. Findings of the study overall: Blood also held most thyroid clonotypes expanded beyond 0.001.

Uncontrolled infection, other autoimmune disease, pregnancy or lactation led to exclusion. Trimming cost V 11 bases and J 6 bases, with 10 bases left between them. The germline V gene encodes CDR1 SEHNR and CDR2 FQNEAQ (reference sequence). CDR3 length equals 11 residues. TCR beta CDR3 regions were amplified from RNA transcripts. Using the HTBI primer set, a first-round RT-PCR was run on the TCR CDR3. Using its own MiXCR run on the multiplex PCR reads, TCRdb lists one record per CDR3 protein. The table lists 600,000 or so distinct CDR3 sequences, approximately 15% of them singletons. The table lists this clonotype with a few counts. Its antigen is still unknown.

The sequence was collected from a woman younger than 35 with Graves' ophthalmopathy. The V and J genes are TRBV7-9 and TRBJ2-2, with D unclear. Sequences were obtained from blood. CDR3 nucleotide sequence: TGTGCCGCTCCCGACGCCGGGGAGCTGTTTTTT. As protein: CAAPDAGELFF. Using reference TRBV7-9 and TRBJ2-2 for the parts outside the CDR3, the full variable domain is DTGVSQNPRHKITKRGQNVTFRCDPISEHNRLYWYRQTLGQGPEFLTYFQNEAQLEKSRLLSDRFSAERPKGSFSTLEIQRTEQGDSAMYLCAAPDAGELFFGEGSRLTVL.